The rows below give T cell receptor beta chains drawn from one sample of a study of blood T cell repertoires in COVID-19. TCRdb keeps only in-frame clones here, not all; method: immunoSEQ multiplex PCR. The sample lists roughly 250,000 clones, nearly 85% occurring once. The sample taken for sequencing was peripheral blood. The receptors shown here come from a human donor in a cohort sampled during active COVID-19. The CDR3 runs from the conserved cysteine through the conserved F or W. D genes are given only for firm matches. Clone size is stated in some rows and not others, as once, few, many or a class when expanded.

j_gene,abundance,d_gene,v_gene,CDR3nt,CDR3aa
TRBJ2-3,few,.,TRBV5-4,TGTGCCAGCAGACAGGGTCCCACAGATACGCAGTATTTT,CASRQGPTDTQYF
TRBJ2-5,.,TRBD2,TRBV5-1,TGCGCCAGCAGCTTGGTTGCACTAGCGGGCCACCAAGAGACCCAGTACTTC,CASSLVALAGHQETQYF
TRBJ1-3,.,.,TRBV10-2,TGCGCCAGCAGTGAGTTCAGGAAAAGCTCTGGAAACACCATATATTTT,CASSEFRKSSGNTIYF
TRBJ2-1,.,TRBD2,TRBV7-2,TGTGCCAGCAGCTTTAGCGGGAGTGTTGAGCAGTTCTTC,CASSFSGSVEQFF
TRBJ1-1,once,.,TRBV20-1,TGCAGTGCTAGTATCAGATCGAACACTGAAGCTTTCTTT,CSASIRSNTEAFF
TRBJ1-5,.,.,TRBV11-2,TGTGCCAGCAGCTCCCTCGGGGGGAAGCCCCAGCATTTT,CASSSLGGKPQHF
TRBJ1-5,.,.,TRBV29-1,TGCAGCGTTGGGAGGGGCCCTCTCAATCAGCCCCAGCATTTT,CSVGRGPLNQPQHF
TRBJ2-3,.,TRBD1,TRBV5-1,TGCGCCAGCAGCTTTGTTTCCGGGACAGGGGAAACAGATACGCAGTATTTT,CASSFVSGTGETDTQYF
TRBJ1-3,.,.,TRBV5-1,TGCGCCAGCAGCTCCCTTACAGGGATTGGAAACACCATATATTTT,CASSSLTGIGNTIYF
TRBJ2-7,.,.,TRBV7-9,TGTGCCAGCAGCTTAGGGCAGTCCGCCGAGCAGTACTTC,CASSLGQSAEQYF
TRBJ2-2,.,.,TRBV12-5,TGTGCTAGTGGTTCTTCCCTCGGGACTTCGAACACCGGGGAGCTGTTTTTT,CASGSSLGTSNTGELFF
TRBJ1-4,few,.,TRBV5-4,TGTGCCAGCAGCCGTGGCGGTTCAACTAATGAAAAACTGTTTTTT,CASSRGGSTNEKLFF
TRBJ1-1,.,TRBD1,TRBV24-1,TGTGCCACCAGTGCTCTGGACAGGGATCAAGTTGAAGCTTTCTTT,CATSALDRDQVEAFF
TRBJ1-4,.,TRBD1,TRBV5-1,TGCGCCAGCAGCCCCCCCGGGACAGGGGGCAGAGAAAAACTGTTTTTT,CASSPPGTGGREKLFF
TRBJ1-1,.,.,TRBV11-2,TGTGCCACCGCACTAAGGGGGACCACTGAAGCTTTCTTT,CATALRGTTEAFF
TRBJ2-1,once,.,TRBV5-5,TGTGCCAGCAGCTGGCTGGGAGAGGGCTCCTACAATGAGCAGTTCTTC,CASSWLGEGSYNEQFF
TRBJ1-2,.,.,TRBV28,TGTGCCAGCAGTCCCCAGACAGGTTTCAACTATGGCTACACCTTC,CASSPQTGFNYGYTF
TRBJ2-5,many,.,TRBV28,TGTGCCAGCACCCCCCCTGGCAGGGTGCAAGAGACCCAGTACTTC,CASTPPGRVQETQYF
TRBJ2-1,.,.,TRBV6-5,TGTGCCAGCGGAAGTAGGGGGGGTGATGAGCAGTTCTTC,CASGSRGGDEQFF
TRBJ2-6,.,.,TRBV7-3,TGTGCCAGCACCCCCTTCTCTGGGGCCAACGTCCTGACTTTC,CASTPFSGANVLTF
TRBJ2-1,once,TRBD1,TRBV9,TGTGCCAGCAGCGTAGTAGGGACAGGCGTCAATGAGCAGTTCTTC,CASSVVGTGVNEQFF
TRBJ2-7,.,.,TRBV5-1,TGCGCCAGCAGCTCCGTGGGGGGTTTTGCCTACGAGCAGTACTTC,CASSSVGGFAYEQYF
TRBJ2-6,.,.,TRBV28,TGTGCCAGCAGCTTAATACTGGTCTCTGGGGCCAACGTCCTGACTTTC,CASSLILVSGANVLTF
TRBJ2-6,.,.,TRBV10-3,TGTGCCATCAGCGTGGGCGGAGGGGACTCCATGGGGGTAGGGGCCAACGTCCTGACTTTC,CAISVGGGDSMGVGANVLTF
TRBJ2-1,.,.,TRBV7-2,TGTGCCAGCAGCTTAGCCCCGGAGCAGTTCTTC,CASSLAPEQFF
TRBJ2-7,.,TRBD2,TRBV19,TGTGCCAGTAGTGGACTAGCGGGGCCCTACGAGCAGTACTTC,CASSGLAGPYEQYF
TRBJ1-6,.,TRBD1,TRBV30,TGTGCCTACGCCGGGACAGGGGGCCTCTGGCCGGAAAGCTCCTATAATTCACCCCTCCACTTT,CAYAGTGGLWPESSYNSPLHF
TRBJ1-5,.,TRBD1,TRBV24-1,TGTGCCACCAGTGATTTGCCGCCTACGACAGGGGGTCTGCTTAATAGCAATCAGCCCCAGCATTTT,CATSDLPPTTGGLLNSNQPQHF
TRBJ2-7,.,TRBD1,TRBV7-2,TGTGCCAGCAGCATACGACAGGGGCACGAGCAGTACTTC,CASSIRQGHEQYF
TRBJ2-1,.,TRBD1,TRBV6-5,TGTGCCAGCACTTGGACAGGGGGCTACAATGAGCAGTTCTTC,CASTWTGGYNEQFF
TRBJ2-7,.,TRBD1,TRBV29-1,TGCAGCGTACGGACAGGGGCCTACGAGCAGTACTTC,CSVRTGAYEQYF
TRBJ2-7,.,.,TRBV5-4,TGTGCCAGCAGCTTGGGTGGAAGGGGCTCGGCCTACGAGCAGTACTTC,CASSLGGRGSAYEQYF
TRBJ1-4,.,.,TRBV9,TGTGCCAGCAGCGTAGCTCCTAATGAAAAACTGTTTTTT,CASSVAPNEKLFF
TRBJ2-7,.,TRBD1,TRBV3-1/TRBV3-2,TGTGCCAGCAGCCAAGATAGCCAGGGGGCTAAGATTAACTTC,CASSQDSQGAKINF
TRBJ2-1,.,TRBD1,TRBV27,TGTGCCAGCAGTTTCGGGACAGGGGGTCCCCCCACAAAGCAGTTCTTC,CASSFGTGGPPTKQFF
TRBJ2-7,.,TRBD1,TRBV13,TGTGCCAGCAGGGAAACGGGACAGGGTTTGGGCGAGCAGTACTTC,CASRETGQGLGEQYF
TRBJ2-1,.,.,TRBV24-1,TGTGCCACCAGTGGGCGGCTCACCTACAATGAGCAGTTCTTC,CATSGRLTYNEQFF
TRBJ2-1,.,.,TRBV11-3,TGTGCCAGCAGCTCTCCGGGTAGTGAGCAGTTCTTC,CASSSPGSEQFF
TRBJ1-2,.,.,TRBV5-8,TGTGCCAGCAGCTTGCTGGAGGCCTATGGCTACACCTTC,CASSLLEAYGYTF
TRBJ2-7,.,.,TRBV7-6,TGTGCCAGCAGCTTAGGGGCAGGGTCCAGTGGCGAGCAGTACTTC,CASSLGAGSSGEQYF
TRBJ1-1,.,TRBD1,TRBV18,TGTGCCAGCTCATCGACAGGGGACACTGAAGCTTTCTTT,CASSSTGDTEAFF
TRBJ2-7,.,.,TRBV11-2,TGTGCCAGCACCTTACCCGGTTCCTACGAGCAGTACTTC,CASTLPGSYEQYF
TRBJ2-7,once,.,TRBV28,TGTGCCAGCAGCCCCGGACAGACTTACGAGCAGTACTTC,CASSPGQTYEQYF
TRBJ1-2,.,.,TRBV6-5,TGTGCCAGCAGTTACTCGAGTCAGGGGTATGGCTACACCTTC,CASSYSSQGYGYTF
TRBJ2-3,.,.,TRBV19,TGTGCCAGTAGTATAGGAGGGCCAGATACGCAGTATTTT,CASSIGGPDTQYF
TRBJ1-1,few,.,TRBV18,TGTGCCAGCTCTCGGGACACTGGAAACTGGAACACTGAAGCTTTCTTT,CASSRDTGNWNTEAFF
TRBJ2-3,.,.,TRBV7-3,TGTGCCAGCAGCCCCAAGGGGACAGATACGCAGTATTTT,CASSPKGTDTQYF
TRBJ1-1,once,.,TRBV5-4,TGTGCCAGCAGCCGCGACAGAAGGACTGAAGCTTTCTTT,CASSRDRRTEAFF
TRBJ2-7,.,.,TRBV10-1,TGCGCCTCCTCGACTGGCGGGGATCCCTACGAGCAGTACTTC,CASSTGGDPYEQYF
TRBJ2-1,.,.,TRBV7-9,TGTGCCAGCAGCCCCCCCAGCTACAATGAGCAGTTCTTC,CASSPPSYNEQFF
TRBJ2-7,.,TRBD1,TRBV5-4,TGTGCCAGCAGCGAGCCGGGACAGGTCCACGAGCAGTACTTC,CASSEPGQVHEQYF
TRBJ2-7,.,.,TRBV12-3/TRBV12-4,TGTGCCAGCAGTCGACACGCCTCCTACGAGCAGTACTTC,CASSRHASYEQYF
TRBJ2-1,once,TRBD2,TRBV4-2,TGTGCCAGCAGCCAAGTGGCGGGAGAAGCGAATGAGCAGTTCTTC,CASSQVAGEANEQFF
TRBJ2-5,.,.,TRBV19,TGTGCCAGTAGTATGAGCGCACAGGGCTGGGAGACCCAGTACTTC,CASSMSAQGWETQYF